These 12 T cell receptor beta chains share one sample of origin, sequenced in a study of blood T cell repertoires in COVID-19. Generated by immunoSEQ multiplex PCR, the TCRdb table keeps only in-frame clones and is missing some. Found here are around 100,000 clones, 70% to 90% of them singletons; the top ten hold more than 9%. Specimen: peripheral blood. These receptors originate from a man aged 40-55 years with active or convalescent COVID-19.

This chain uses TRBV19 with TRBJ2-5, with D unclear. The CDR3 is 13 amino acids. The germline V gene has CDR1 LNHDA and CDR2 SQIVND (reference sequence). Trimming left V 2 bases short and J 5 bases short, with 9 bases between. This chain's CDR3 is CASSILFSETQYF. The CDR3 DNA reads TGTGCCAGTAGTATACTATTTTCGGAGACCCAGTACTTC.

This clone was seen just once. The V and J genes are TRBV20-1 and TRBJ1-1; no definite D call. Per germline, CDR1 DFQATT and CDR2 SNEGSKA (reference sequence). The CDR3 runs 13 residues. V was cut by 3 bases and J by 1 base, with 9 bases left in between. The CDR3 sequence is CSASKQTNTEAFF. CDR3 coding DNA: TGCAGTGCTAGTAAACAGACGAACACTGAAGCTTTCTTT.

The chain couples TRBV10-3 to TRBJ1-5, with D possibly being TRBD1 (5 bases). CDR1 is ENHRY, CDR2 SYGVKD, per germline. The CDR3 spans 13 residues. V shed 4 bases and J shed 6 bases, with 10 bases lying between them. The DNA of the CDR3 is TGTGCCATCAGTGGGACAAGCCTTCAGCCCCAGCATTTT. It is translated as CAISGTSLQPQHF.

The chain combines TRBV5-1 with TRBJ2-5, with 7 bases fitting TRBD2. The CDR3 sequence is 15 residues long. Trimming removed 4 bases from V and 5 bases from J; junction bases left unmatched: 11. The germline gives CDR1 SGHRS, CDR2 YFSETQ. Written as DNA, the CDR3 is TGCGCCAGCAGCGGTCAGGGAGCCGGGAGGGAGACCCAGTACTTC. Translating gives CASSGQGAGRETQYF.

The V and J genes are TRBV7-2 and TRBJ2-6; TRBD1 might be the D (6 bases). The CDR3 length is 18 residues. V shed 1 base and J shed 0 bases, with 13 bases lying between them. Germline CDR1 SGHTA, CDR2 FQGNSA. The DNA of the CDR3 is TGTGCCAGCAGCTTAGGAATGGGGGCAGCCTCTGGGGCCAACGTCCTGACTTTC. Translated, it gives CASSLGMGAASGANVLTF. Complete variable domain (other parts from reference TRBV7-2 and TRBJ2-6): GAGVSQSPSNKVTEKGKDVELRCDPISGHTALYWYRQSLGQGLEFLIYFQGNSAPDKSGLPSDRFSAERTGGSVSTLTIQRTQQEDSAVYLCASSLGMGAASGANVLTFGAGSRLTVL.

The chain carries TRBV3-1 (or the pseudogene TRBV3-2) and TRBJ1-2, with 7 positions matching TRBD1. V gave up 1 base and J gave up 0 bases; unmatched junction bases: 5. This CDR3 contains 16 residues. CDR1 and CDR2 from the germline V gene are LGHDT and YNNKEL (reference sequence). The DNA for the CDR3 is TGTGCCAGCAGCCAAGGTTTGCAGGGGGCTAACTATGGCTACACCTTC. This translates into CASSQGLQGANYGYTF.

The gene calls are TRBV19 and TRBJ1-2; 8 positions agree with TRBD1. Germline V gene sequence: CDR1 LNHDA, CDR2 SQIVND (reference sequence). V dropped 5 bases and J dropped 3; count of bases not matched to a gene: 5. This CDR3 is 14 amino acids long. The CDR3 loop reads CASSHTGGDYGYTF. CDR3 DNA sequence: TGTGCCAGTAGTCATACAGGGGGAGACTATGGCTACACCTTC.

The rearrangement links TRBV11-1 to TRBJ2-3; 10 bases are a match to TRBD2. Germline lookup yields CDR1 SGHAT and CDR2 FQDESV (reference sequence). V was clipped by 6 bases and J by 0 bases; unmatched bases: 6. This CDR3 has 16 amino acids. This chain's CDR3 is CASSYGTSASTDTQYF. CDR3 bases: TGTGCCAGCAGTTATGGGACTAGCGCCAGCACAGATACGCAGTATTTT.

The J gene is TRBJ2-5, the V gene TRBV6-5, with 9 bases aligning to TRBD1. From germline, CDR1 is MNHEY and CDR2 SVGAGI. V was pared by 6 bases and J by 4 bases, with 6 bases of the junction left unmatched. The CDR3 contains 14 residues. The CDR3 bases are TGTGCCAGCAGAGACACAGGGGGCGCAGAGACCCAGTACTTC. It is translated as CASRDTGGAETQYF.

The chain couples TRBV30 to TRBJ1-5; 11 bases align to TRBD1. The germline V gene has CDR1 GTSNPN and CDR2 SVGIG (reference sequence). Unmatched junction bases numbered 6, after V lost 3 bases and J lost 5 bases. CDR3 length equals 15 residues. The CDR3 region has the DNA TGTGCCTGGAGGGCCGGGACAGGGGGTGATCAGCCCCAGCATTTT. Protein sequence: CAWRAGTGGDQPQHF.

This clone has just one count. This sequence joins TRBV7-3 and TRBJ2-1; 10 bases align to TRBD2. Germline lookup yields CDR1 SGHTA and CDR2 FQGTGA. V shed 5 bases, J shed 5 bases, and the junction held 6 bases outside the gene matches. This CDR3 is 15 amino acids long. DNA of the CDR3: TGTGCCAGCAGCGACCCTAGCGGGGGTAACAATGAGCAGTTCTTC. Encoded protein: CASSDPSGGNNEQFF.

J is TRBJ2-1 and V is TRBV29-1, with D maybe TRBD1 (6 bases). Looked up from germline, CDR1 is SQVTM and CDR2 is ANQGSEA. CDR3 size: 15 residues. V lost 2 bases and J 6 bases, leaving 17 bases between the germline ends. CDR3 loop: CSVELSGVLSNEQFF. The CDR3 coding sequence is TGCAGCGTTGAATTGTCAGGGGTGCTTTCCAATGAGCAGTTCTTC.